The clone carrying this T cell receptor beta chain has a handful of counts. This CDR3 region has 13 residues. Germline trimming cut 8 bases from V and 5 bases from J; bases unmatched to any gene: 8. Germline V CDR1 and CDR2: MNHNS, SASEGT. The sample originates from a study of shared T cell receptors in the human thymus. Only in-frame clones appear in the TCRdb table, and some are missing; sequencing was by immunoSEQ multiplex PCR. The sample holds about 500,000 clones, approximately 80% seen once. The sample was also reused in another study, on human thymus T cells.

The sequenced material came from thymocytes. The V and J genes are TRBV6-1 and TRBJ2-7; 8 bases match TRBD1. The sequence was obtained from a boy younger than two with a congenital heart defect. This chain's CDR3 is CASSDRGGNEQYF. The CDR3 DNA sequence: TGTGCCAGCTCAGACAGGGGCGGCAACGAGCAGTACTTC.